These 18 T cell receptor beta chains were all obtained from the same sample, sequenced in a study of OX40 agonist ivuxolimab in advanced cancers. TCRdb's table, derived via immunoSEQ multiplex PCR, lists solely in-frame clones and lacks some. The sample shows 66,000 or so clones, about 90% of them seen only once. Here the sequenced sample was CD4+ or CD8+ T cells sorted from blood, taken in a trial of the OX40 agonist ivuxolimab. These receptors were collected from an adult with an advanced solid tumor such as melanoma, head and neck, liver or kidney cancer.

This chain links TRBV27 with TRBJ1-5; D is uncertain. From germline, CDR1 is MNHEY and CDR2 SMNVEV (reference sequence). This CDR3 contains 14 residues. V gave up 5 bases and J gave up 0 bases, with 8 bases separating them. This CDR3 reads CASSPSYSNQPQHF. DNA for the CDR3: TGTGCCAGCAGTCCCTCTTATAGCAATCAGCCCCAGCATTTT.

The chain uses TRBV29-1 and TRBJ2-5; 8 nucleotides align to TRBD2. Germline V lookup: CDR1 SQVTM, CDR2 ANQGSEA. V was clipped by 4 bases and J by 4 bases; unmatched bases: 8. The CDR3 totals 14 residues. CDR3: CSVVAGGLRETQYF. The CDR3 coding sequence is TGCAGCGTTGTGGCGGGGGGCCTCCGAGAGACCCAGTACTTC.

This clone came up once. The V call is TRBV20-1, the J call TRBJ1-3; D is undetermined. Trimming stripped 5 bases from V and 4 bases from J, with 6 bases between. Germline loops: CDR1 DFQATT, CDR2 SNEGSKA (reference sequence). CDR3 length equals 11 residues. CDR3 sequence reads: CSAFLGNTIYF. DNA of the CDR3: TGCAGTGCTTTTCTCGGAAACACCATATATTTT.

The rearrangement links TRBV19 to TRBJ1-2; D unresolved. The CDR3 extends over 13 amino acids. The V end was cut by 3 bases, the J end by 7 bases, with 12 bases between. Germline V lookup: CDR1 LNHDA, CDR2 SQIVND (reference sequence). CDR3 amino acids: CASSISWIVGYTF. The CDR3 DNA reads TGTGCCAGTAGTATTTCGTGGATAGTTGGCTACACCTTC. The whole variable domain, filled in from reference TRBV19 and TRBJ1-2, reads DGGITQSPKYLFRKEGQNVTLSCEQNLNHDAMYWYRQDPGQGLRLIYYSQIVNDFQKGDIAEGYSVSREKKESFPLTVTSAQKNPTAFYLCASSISWIVGYTFGSGTRLTVV.

Sample share makes this clone medium-sized (0.01 to 0.1%). The chain has TRBV4-1 and TRBJ2-5, with 11 bases aligning to TRBD2. With V trimmed by 5 bases and J by 5 bases, 7 bases remained unmatched. The CDR3 spans 15 residues. The germline V gene encodes CDR1 MGHRA and CDR2 YSYEKL. This chain's CDR3 is CASSKLAGEGETQYF. The CDR3 bases are TGCGCCAGCAGCAAACTAGCGGGGGAAGGGGAGACCCAGTACTTC.

This rearrangement joins TRBV4-3 to TRBJ2-2; TRBD1 or TRBD2 may be the D gene (6 bases each). Trimming cost V 0 bases and J 7 bases, with 9 bases left between them. Germline CDR1 and CDR2: LGHNA and YSLEER. The CDR3 is 14 residues long. CDR3 amino acids: CASSQEGGIGELFF. In DNA, the CDR3 is TGCGCCAGCAGCCAAGAAGGGGGGATCGGGGAGCTGTTTTTT.

The gene calls are TRBV7-6 and TRBJ2-1, with 15 bases fitting TRBD2. The CDR3 spans 15 residues. The germline V gene has CDR1 SGHVS and CDR2 FNYEAQ. With V trimmed by 5 bases and J by 9 bases, 5 bases remained unmatched. The CDR3 DNA is TGTGCCAGCAGCCTTGGACTAGCGGGGGGGCGTGAGCAGTTCTTC. As protein: CASSLGLAGGREQFF.

V usage is TRBV28 and J usage is TRBJ2-3; D possibly corresponds to TRBD1 (5 bases). Germline V gives CDR1 MDHEN, CDR2 SYDVKM. The ends were cut back, 5 bases at V and 0 bases at J, with 18 bases in the middle. CDR3 length: 17 residues. The CDR3 is CASSTPRTKPSTDTQYF. The CDR3 coding sequence is TGTGCCAGCAGTACCCCTAGGACAAAACCTAGCACAGATACGCAGTATTTT.

The chain employs TRBV9 and TRBJ2-3; D is possibly TRBD2 (7 bases). Germline V gives CDR1 SGDLS, CDR2 YYNGEE. Trimming took 0 bases from V and 2 from J, leaving 16 bases between them. This CDR3 is built from 17 residues. The CDR3 loop reads CASSVGRAGANTDTQYF. The CDR3 nucleotides read TGTGCCAGCAGCGTAGGACGCGCGGGGGCCAACACAGATACGCAGTATTTT.

The rearrangement uses TRBV6-5 and TRBJ1-1; D possibly corresponds to TRBD1 (5 bases). The CDR3 is 12 amino acids. The germline V gene encodes CDR1 MNHEY and CDR2 SVGAGI. Trimming took off 5 bases at V and 6 bases at J, with 10 bases between the two ends. Here the CDR3 reads CASSTQGAEAFF. As DNA, the CDR3 is TGTGCCAGCAGTACACAAGGGGCTGAAGCTTTCTTT.

V gene TRBV5-1 combines with J gene TRBJ2-3; D is unclear. The ends were cut back, 0 bases at V and 2 bases at J, with 4 bases in the middle. This CDR3 has 13 residues. Germline CDR1 and CDR2: SGHRS and YFSETQ. CDR3 in DNA: TGCGCCAGCAGCTTGGAAATCACAGATACGCAGTATTTT. This encodes CASSLEITDTQYF. Combining the CDR3 with reference TRBV5-1 and TRBJ2-3 gives the whole variable domain KAGVTQTPRYLIKTRGQQVTLSCSPISGHRSVSWYQQTPGQGLQFLFEYFSETQRNKGNFPGRFSGRQFSNSRSEMNVSTLELGDSALYLCASSLEITDTQYFGPGTRLTVL.

This clone was found once. The genes are TRBV7-9 and TRBJ1-5, with 11 positions matching TRBD1. V was pared by 5 bases and J by 7 bases, with 7 bases of the junction left unmatched. Germline loops: CDR1 SEHNR, CDR2 FQNEAQ (reference sequence). The CDR3 runs 15 residues. CDR3 residues: CASSDGTGGWQPQHF. DNA for the CDR3: TGTGCCAGCAGCGACGGGACAGGGGGATGGCAGCCCCAGCATTTT.

The chain links TRBV30 to TRBJ1-6; D not certain. Trimming took off 5 bases at V and 0 bases at J, with 14 bases between the two ends. The CDR3 runs 16 residues. CDR1 is GTSNPN, CDR2 SVGIG, per germline (reference sequence). The CDR3 coding sequence is TGTGCCTGGGATATAATCGGGAGCTCCTATAATTCACCCCTCCACTTT. Protein sequence: CAWDIIGSSYNSPLHF. Supplemented by reference TRBV30 and TRBJ1-6, the full variable domain reads SQTIHQWPATLVQPVGSPLSLECTVEGTSNPNLYWYRQAAGRGLQLLFYSVGIGQISSEVPQNLSASRPQDRQFILSSKKLLLSDSGFYLCAWDIIGSSYNSPLHFGNGTRLTVT.

V is TRBV4-3 and J is TRBJ2-1, with 7 bases matching TRBD2. Germline CDR1 reads LGHNA; CDR2 reads YSLEER. Trimming took 2 bases from V and 3 from J; bases not matched to a gene: 7. CDR3 size: 16 residues. CDR3 bases: TGCGCCAGCAGCCAAACGACGGGACTAAGCTACAATGAGCAGTTCTTC. Translation: CASSQTTGLSYNEQFF.

The gene calls are TRBV13 and TRBJ1-2; possible D gene TRBD1, 5 bases. Trimming cost V 5 bases and J 5 bases, with 15 bases left between them. This CDR3 is 14 amino acids long. In germline, CDR1 is PRHDT, CDR2 FYEKMQ (reference sequence). The CDR3 bases are TGTGCCAGCAGCGACCGACAGAACCTATATGGCTACACCTTC. Residues: CASSDRQNLYGYTF.

The chain carries TRBV10-3 and TRBJ1-2; unclear D gene. The ends were cut back, 2 bases at V and 6 bases at J, with 10 bases in the middle. From germline, CDR1 is ENHRY and CDR2 SYGVKD. The CDR3 loop spans 13 amino acids. The CDR3: CAISEVGMDGYTF. As DNA, the CDR3 is TGTGCCATCAGTGAGGTGGGAATGGATGGCTACACCTTC.

The V gene is TRBV6-5, the J gene TRBJ2-3; 10 positions agree with TRBD1. Germline lookup yields CDR1 MNHEY and CDR2 SVGAGI. The CDR3 has 15 residues. J lost 4 bases, V lost 2 bases, and 3 bases had no gene match. The CDR3 DNA reads TGTGCCAGCAGTTACCTAGGGACAGGGGCAGATACGCAGTATTTT. It translates to CASSYLGTGADTQYF.

This chain uses TRBV6-5 with TRBJ2-1; D not certain. CDR1 is MNHEY, CDR2 SVGAGI, per germline. The CDR3 is 13 residues long. V was shortened by 4 bases and J by 2 bases, with 6 bases between the two germline ends. Here the CDR3 DNA reads TGTGCCAGCAGTTCGGAAACCTACAATGAGCAGTTCTTC. Its translation: CASSSETYNEQFF.